The present T cell receptor (beta chain) was sequenced within a study of T cell responses to AZD1222 COVID-19 vaccine. The germline gives CDR1 SGHTA, CDR2 FQGNSA. J gave up 0 bases and V 5 bases, and 7 bases lay outside the gene matches. This CDR3 has 18 amino acids. Assay: immunoSEQ multiplex PCR; the TCRdb copy retains only in-frame clones and omits some. This table holds under 150,000 clones, roughly 93% found once. The TCR was taken from an adult who received the AZD1222 COVID-19 vaccine. Sequencing was performed on peripheral blood, taken 28 days after the second AZD1222 dose. The gene calls are TRBV7-2 and TRBJ2-3; 14 nucleotides align to TRBD2. The CDR3 loop reads CASSLRLAGGPSTDTQYF. The CDR3 DNA is TGTGCCAGCAGCCTACGACTAGCGGGGGGGCCTAGCACAGATACGCAGTATTTT.